These 11 T cell receptor beta chains were all obtained from the same sample, sequenced in a study of blood T cell repertoires in COVID-19. The repertoire was sequenced with immunoSEQ multiplex PCR; TCRdb's copy has only in-frame clones and lacks some. The data show approximately 250,000 clones, around 89% seen once. What was sequenced was PBMCs or T cells enriched from blood (not recorded which). The receptors were sampled from a woman aged 30 to 39 who had recovered from COVID-19.

This sequence joins TRBV7-6 and TRBJ2-2; 7 positions agree with TRBD1. The CDR3 is 15 amino acids. Germline V CDR1 and CDR2: SGHVS, FNYEAQ. After removal of 5 bases from V and 1 base from J, the junction contained 4 bases not matched to a gene. The CDR3 sequence: CASSVGQMNTGELFF. The CDR3, as DNA: TGTGCCAGCAGCGTGGGACAGATGAACACCGGGGAGCTGTTTTTT. The whole variable domain, remainder taken from reference TRBV7-6 and TRBJ2-2, is GAGVSQSPRYKVTKRGQDVALRCDPISGHVSLYWYRQALGQGPEFLTYFNYEAQQDKSGLPNDRFSAERPEGSISTLTIQRTEQRDSAMYRCASSVGQMNTGELFFGEGSRLTVL.

This clone has a handful of counts. The rearrangement links TRBV5-1 to TRBJ2-7; TRBD1 aligns across 9 bases. CDR3 length equals 14 residues. Germline trimming cut 7 bases from V and 3 bases from J; bases unmatched to any gene: 8. CDR1 and CDR2 from the germline V gene are SGHRS and YFSETQ. The DNA for the CDR3 is TGCGCCAGCCGCTGGACAGGGGATAACTACGAGCAGTACTTC. Translating it yields CASRWTGDNYEQYF.

The chain recombines TRBV11-3 with TRBJ1-1, with D uncertain. This CDR3 comprises 13 residues. V lost 2 bases to trimming and J lost 1 base, with 5 bases between them. Germline-derived CDR1 and CDR2 are SGHNT and YENEEA. The CDR3 sequence is CASSLWPNTEAFF. For the CDR3, the DNA is TGTGCCAGCAGCTTATGGCCGAACACTGAAGCTTTCTTT.

This clone was recorded a few times. V and J are TRBV4-1 and TRBJ2-2, with 9 bases lining up with TRBD2. The CDR3 sequence is 15 residues long. Trimming at V came to 2 bases and at J to 8 bases, leaving 6 bases not matched to a gene. Germline CDR1 MGHRA, CDR2 YSYEKL. CDR3 nucleotides: TGCGCCAGCAGCCAAAAAGGACTAGCGTATGGGGAGCTGTTTTTT. As protein: CASSQKGLAYGELFF.

The chain links TRBV28 to TRBJ1-1; D ambiguous. V was cut by 3 bases and J by 0 bases, with 5 bases left in between. The CDR3 length is 13 residues. In germline, CDR1 is MDHEN, CDR2 SYDVKM. The CDR3 here is CASSFPMNTEAFF. DNA of the CDR3: TGTGCCAGCAGTTTCCCCATGAACACTGAAGCTTTCTTT.

This chain connects TRBV15 to TRBJ2-2, with 7 bases identical to TRBD1. CDR1 is LNHNV and CDR2 is YYDKDF in the germline V gene (reference sequence). Trimming removed 0 bases from V and 4 bases from J; junction bases left unmatched: 11. The CDR3 totals 18 residues. CDR3 region: CATSRDKSGTDITGELFF. CDR3 bases: TGTGCCACCAGCAGAGATAAATCGGGGACAGATATCACCGGGGAGCTGTTTTTT.

The V and J genes are TRBV3-1 (or the pseudogene TRBV3-2) and TRBJ1-1; tentatively, D is TRBD1 (6 bases). The germline V gene has CDR1 LGHDT and CDR2 YNNKEL (reference sequence). CDR3 length: 15 residues. Trimming took off 0 bases at V and 2 bases at J, with 10 bases between the two ends. The CDR3 sequence is CASSQDGQTNTEAFF. The CDR3 DNA follows: TGTGCCAGCAGCCAAGACGGACAGACTAACACTGAAGCTTTCTTT.

V is TRBV5-5 and J is TRBJ1-1, with 9 nucleotides matching TRBD1. Germline V gene lookup returns CDR1 SGHKS and CDR2 YYEKEE (reference sequence). This CDR3 contains 16 residues. V dropped 1 base and J dropped 11; count of bases not matched to a gene: 15. Written as DNA, the CDR3 is TGTGCCAGCAGCTTGTTGGGTGCTCGACAGGGGGTGCGGGCTTTCTTT. It yields the protein CASSLLGARQGVRAFF.

V and J are TRBV9 and TRBJ2-7; 10 bases fit TRBD1. The CDR3 consists of 15 residues. Trimming at V came to 0 bases and at J to 6 bases, leaving 6 bases not matched to a gene. The germline CDR1 and CDR2 sequences are SGDLS and YYNGEE. CDR3 in DNA: TGTGCCAGCAGCGTAGGACAGGGGGCGAGTCGCGAGCAGTACTTC. This sequence encodes CASSVGQGASREQYF. Combining the CDR3 with reference TRBV9 and TRBJ2-7 gives the whole variable domain DSGVTQTPKHLITATGQRVTLRCSPRSGDLSVYWYQQSLDQGLQFLIQYYNGEERAKGNILERFSAQQFPDLHSELNLSSLELGDSALYFCASSVGQGASREQYFGPGTRLTVT.

V and J are TRBV9 and TRBJ1-3, with a weak D call TRBD1 (6 bases). The CDR3 has 15 amino acids. CDR1 and CDR2 (germline): SGDLS, YYNGEE. The V end was cut by 4 bases, the J end by 1 base, with 12 bases between. The CDR3 sequence: CASSKLQGSGNTIYF. CDR3 sequence (DNA): TGTGCCAGCAGCAAGTTACAGGGTTCTGGAAACACCATATATTTT.

The V gene is TRBV6-5, the J gene TRBJ1-1; possible D gene TRBD1, 6 bases. Trimming took 6 bases from V and 6 from J, leaving 17 bases between them. The CDR3 extends over 14 amino acids. Germline V gives CDR1 MNHEY, CDR2 SVGAGI. CDR3 coding DNA: TGTGCCAGCAGACCCACGGGGGGCCATTCTGAAGCTTTCTTT. This codes for CASRPTGGHSEAFF.